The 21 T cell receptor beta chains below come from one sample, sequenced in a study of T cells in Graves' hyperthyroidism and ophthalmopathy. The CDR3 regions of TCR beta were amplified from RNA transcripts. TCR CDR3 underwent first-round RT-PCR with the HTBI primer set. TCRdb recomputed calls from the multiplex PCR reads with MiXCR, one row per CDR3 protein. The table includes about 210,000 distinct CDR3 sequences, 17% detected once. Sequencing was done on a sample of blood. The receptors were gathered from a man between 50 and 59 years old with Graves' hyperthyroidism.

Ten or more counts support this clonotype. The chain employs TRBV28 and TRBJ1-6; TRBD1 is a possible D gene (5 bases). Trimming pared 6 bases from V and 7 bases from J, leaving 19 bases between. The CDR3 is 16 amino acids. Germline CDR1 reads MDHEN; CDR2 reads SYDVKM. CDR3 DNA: TGTGCCAGCAGCCCTCCGGCAGGGATGGACAATTCACCCCTCCACTTT. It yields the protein CASSPPAGMDNSPLHF.

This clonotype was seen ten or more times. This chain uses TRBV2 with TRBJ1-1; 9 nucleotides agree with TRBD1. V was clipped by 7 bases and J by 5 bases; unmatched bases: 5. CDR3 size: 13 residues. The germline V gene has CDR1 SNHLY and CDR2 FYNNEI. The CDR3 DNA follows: TGTGCCAGCATAGGGACAGGGCTGACTGAAGCTTTCTTT. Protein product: CASIGTGLTEAFF.

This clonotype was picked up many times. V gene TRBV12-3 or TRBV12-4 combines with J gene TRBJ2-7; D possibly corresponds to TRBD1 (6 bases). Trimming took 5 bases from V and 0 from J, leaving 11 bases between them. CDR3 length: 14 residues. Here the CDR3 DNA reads TGTGCCAGCAGTCGACAGGCGAGCTCCTACGAGCAGTACTTC. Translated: CASSRQASSYEQYF.

DNA of the CDR3: TGTGCCTGGAGTCACTCAGAGACCCAGTACTTC. The encoded protein is CAWSHSETQYF. The rearrangement links TRBV30 to TRBJ2-5; D is unresolved. Germline V gives CDR1 GTSNPN, CDR2 SVGIG (reference sequence). V was trimmed by 2 bases and J by 4 bases, leaving 5 bases between them. There are 11 residues in the CDR3.

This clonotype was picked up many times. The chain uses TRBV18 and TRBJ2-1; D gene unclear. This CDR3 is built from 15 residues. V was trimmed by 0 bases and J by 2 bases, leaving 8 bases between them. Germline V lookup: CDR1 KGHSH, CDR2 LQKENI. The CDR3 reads CASSPPSKPYNEQFF. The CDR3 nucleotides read TGTGCCAGCTCACCACCGTCGAAACCCTACAATGAGCAGTTCTTC.

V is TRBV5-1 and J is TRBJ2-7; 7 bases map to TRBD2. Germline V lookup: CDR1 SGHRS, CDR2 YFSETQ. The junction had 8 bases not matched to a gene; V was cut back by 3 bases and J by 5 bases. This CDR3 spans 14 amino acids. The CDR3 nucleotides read TGCGCCAGCAGCTCGGGCGGGGGAACCCACGAGCAGTACTTC. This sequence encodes CASSSGGGTHEQYF.

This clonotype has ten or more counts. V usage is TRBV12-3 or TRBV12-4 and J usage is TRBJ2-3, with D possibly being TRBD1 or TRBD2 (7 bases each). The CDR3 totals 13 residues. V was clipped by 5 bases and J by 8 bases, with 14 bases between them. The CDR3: CASSSGTAGTQYF. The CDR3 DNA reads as TGTGCCAGCAGTAGCGGGACAGCAGGTACGCAGTATTTT.

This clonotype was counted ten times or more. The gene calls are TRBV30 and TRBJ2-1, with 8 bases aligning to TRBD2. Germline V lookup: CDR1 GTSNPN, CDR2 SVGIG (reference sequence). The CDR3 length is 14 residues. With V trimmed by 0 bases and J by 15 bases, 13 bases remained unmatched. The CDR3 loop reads CAWSVGGRYRARFF. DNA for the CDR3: TGTGCCTGGAGTGTGGGCGGGAGGTACAGGGCGCGGTTCTTC.

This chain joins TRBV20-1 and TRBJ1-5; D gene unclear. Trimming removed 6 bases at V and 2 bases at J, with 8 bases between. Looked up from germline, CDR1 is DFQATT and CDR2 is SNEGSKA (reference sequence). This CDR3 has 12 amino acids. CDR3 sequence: CSAQTGNQPQHF. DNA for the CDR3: TGCAGTGCGCAGACCGGCAATCAGCCCCAGCATTTT.

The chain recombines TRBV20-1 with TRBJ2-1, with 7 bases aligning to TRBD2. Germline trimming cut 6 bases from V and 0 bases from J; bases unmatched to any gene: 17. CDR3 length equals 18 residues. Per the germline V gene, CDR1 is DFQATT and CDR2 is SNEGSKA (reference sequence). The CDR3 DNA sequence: TGCAGTGCCACACCAGCACCTAGCGGAAGGAGCTCCTACAATGAGCAGTTCTTC. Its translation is CSATPAPSGRSSYNEQFF.

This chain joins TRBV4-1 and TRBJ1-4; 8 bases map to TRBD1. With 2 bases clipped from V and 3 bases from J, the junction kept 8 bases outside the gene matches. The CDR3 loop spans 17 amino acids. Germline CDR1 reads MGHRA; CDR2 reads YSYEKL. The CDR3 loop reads CASSQYSGGTANEKLFF. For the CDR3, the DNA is TGCGCCAGCAGCCAATATTCAGGGGGCACAGCTAATGAAAAACTGTTTTTT.

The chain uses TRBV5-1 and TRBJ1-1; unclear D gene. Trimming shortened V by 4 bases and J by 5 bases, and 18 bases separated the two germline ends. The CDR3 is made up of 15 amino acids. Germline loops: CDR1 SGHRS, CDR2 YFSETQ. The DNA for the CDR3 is TGCGCCAGCAGCCCCCTCGGGGTCCCTGGGACTGAAGCTTTCTTT. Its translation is CASSPLGVPGTEAFF.

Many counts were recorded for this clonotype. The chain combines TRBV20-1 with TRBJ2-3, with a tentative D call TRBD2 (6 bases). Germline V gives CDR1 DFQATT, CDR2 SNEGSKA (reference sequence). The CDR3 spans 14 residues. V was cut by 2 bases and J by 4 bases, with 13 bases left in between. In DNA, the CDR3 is TGCAGTGCTAGATTAGCCGGGGACTCAGATACGCAGTATTTT. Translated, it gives CSARLAGDSDTQYF.

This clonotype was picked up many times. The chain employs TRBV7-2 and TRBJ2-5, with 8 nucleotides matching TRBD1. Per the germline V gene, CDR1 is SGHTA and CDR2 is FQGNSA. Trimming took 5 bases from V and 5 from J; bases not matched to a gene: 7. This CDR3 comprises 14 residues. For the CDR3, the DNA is TGTGCCAGCAGCCCTCCGGGGACAGGCGAGACCCAGTACTTC. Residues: CASSPPGTGETQYF.

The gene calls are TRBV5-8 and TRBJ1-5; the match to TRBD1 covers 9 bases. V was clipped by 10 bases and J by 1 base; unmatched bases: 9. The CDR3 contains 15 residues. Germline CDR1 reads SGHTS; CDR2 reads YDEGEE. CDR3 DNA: TGTGCCGGGGCTACCGGGACAGGGAGCAATCAGCCCCAGCATTTT. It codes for CAGATGTGSNQPQHF.

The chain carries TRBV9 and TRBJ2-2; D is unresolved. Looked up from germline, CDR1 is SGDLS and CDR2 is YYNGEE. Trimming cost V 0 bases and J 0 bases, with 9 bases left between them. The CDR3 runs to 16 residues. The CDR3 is CASSVGRSSNTGELFF. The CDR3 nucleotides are TGTGCCAGCAGCGTAGGGCGGAGTTCGAACACCGGGGAGCTGTTTTTT.

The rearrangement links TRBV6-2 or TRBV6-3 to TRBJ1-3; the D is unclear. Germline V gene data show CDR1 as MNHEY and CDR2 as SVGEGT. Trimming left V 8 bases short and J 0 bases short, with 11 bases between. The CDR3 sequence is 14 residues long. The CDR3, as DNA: TGTGCCAGCGCCGCCGGCCGCTCTGGAAACACCATATATTTT. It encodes CASAAGRSGNTIYF.

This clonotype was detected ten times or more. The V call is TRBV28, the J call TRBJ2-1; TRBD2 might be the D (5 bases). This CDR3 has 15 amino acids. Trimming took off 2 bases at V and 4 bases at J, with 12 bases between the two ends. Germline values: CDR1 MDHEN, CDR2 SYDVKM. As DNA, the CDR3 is TGTGCCAGCAGTTTACGAGCGGAGCTATACAATGAGCAGTTCTTC. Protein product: CASSLRAELYNEQFF.

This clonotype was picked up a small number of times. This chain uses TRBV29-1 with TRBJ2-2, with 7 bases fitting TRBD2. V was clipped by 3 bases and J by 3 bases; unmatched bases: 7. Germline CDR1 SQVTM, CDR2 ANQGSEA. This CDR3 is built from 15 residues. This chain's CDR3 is CSVEVWTSDTGELFF. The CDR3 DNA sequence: TGCAGCGTTGAGGTGTGGACTAGTGACACCGGGGAGCTGTTTTTT.

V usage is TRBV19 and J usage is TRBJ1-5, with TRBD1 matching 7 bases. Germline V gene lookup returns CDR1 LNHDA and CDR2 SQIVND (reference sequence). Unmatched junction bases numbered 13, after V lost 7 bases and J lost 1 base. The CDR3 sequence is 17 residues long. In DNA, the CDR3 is TGTGCCAGTACCAGTATAGACGGGACAGCAAGCAATCAGCCCCAGCATTTT. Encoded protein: CASTSIDGTASNQPQHF. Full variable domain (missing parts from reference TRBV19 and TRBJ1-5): DGGITQSPKYLFRKEGQNVTLSCEQNLNHDAMYWYRQDPGQGLRLIYYSQIVNDFQKGDIAEGYSVSREKKESFPLTVTSAQKNPTAFYLCASTSIDGTASNQPQHFGDGTRLSIL.

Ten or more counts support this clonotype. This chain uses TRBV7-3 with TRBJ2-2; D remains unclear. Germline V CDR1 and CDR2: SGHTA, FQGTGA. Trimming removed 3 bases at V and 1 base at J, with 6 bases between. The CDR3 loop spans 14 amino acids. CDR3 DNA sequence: TGTGCCAGCAGCTTGGGGATGAACACCGGGGAGCTGTTTTTT. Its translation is CASSLGMNTGELFF.